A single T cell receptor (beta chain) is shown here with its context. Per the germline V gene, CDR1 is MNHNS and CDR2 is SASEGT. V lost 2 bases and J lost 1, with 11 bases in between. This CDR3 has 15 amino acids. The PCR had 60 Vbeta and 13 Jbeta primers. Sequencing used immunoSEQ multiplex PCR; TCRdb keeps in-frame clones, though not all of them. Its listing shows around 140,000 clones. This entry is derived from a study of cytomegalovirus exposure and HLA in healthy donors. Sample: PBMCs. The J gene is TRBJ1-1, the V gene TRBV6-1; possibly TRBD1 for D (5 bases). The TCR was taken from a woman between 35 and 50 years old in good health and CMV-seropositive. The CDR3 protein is CASSELEGQNTEAFF. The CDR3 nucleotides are TGTGCCAGCAGTGAATTGGAGGGGCAGAACACTGAAGCTTTCTTT.